The present T cell receptor beta chain was sequenced within a study of T cells after yellow fever vaccination (dated by TCRdb to the late 2010s). Turning to the overall study: Libraries from fractions with low cell numbers were prepared with the SMART-Seq v4 Ultra Low Input RNA kit. Bulk TCR alpha and beta repertoires were sequenced longitudinally to track T-cell clones before and after primary and booster YFV17D yellow fever vaccination. Two healthy male donors, one aged 18 to 30 and one aged 30 to 40 years, made up the cohort. Blood samples were taken at several timepoints before and after primary and secondary immunization, and bulk PBMC replicates and cell subsets were isolated. Paper-wide results and their limitations: After the booster, most of the clones that had expanded following primary vaccination were detected again (96% of CD4 and around nine tenths of CD8), which suggests that memory was broadly maintained. A small fraction of clonotypes showed up in both the CD4 and CD8 compartments, probably as a result of convergent recombination. The study included only two donors, which limits how far the findings can be generalized. The secondary T-cell response was weaker than the primary response but faster, peaking on day 5 instead of day 15. Computational filtering was needed because FACS-sorted repertoires could contain abundant contaminating clonotypes from the bulk population.

In the paper's terms, the treatment or condition label means: live attenuated yellow fever vaccine strain. At every blood-draw timepoint, two biological replicates of bulk PBMCs were collected. PBMCs were isolated from peripheral blood using a standard Ficoll-Paque protocol. TriZol was used to extract RNA from bulk PBMCs, from CD4 and CD8 fractions, and from dextramer-positive and dextramer-negative fractions. TCR cDNA was made using 5'RACE template switching, a step that added a universal primer site and unique molecular identifiers. Priming of cDNA synthesis was performed from both the TCR alpha and TCR beta constant segments. Library amplification used two PCR steps, and the second PCR step added sample barcodes and sequencing adapters. Libraries were sequenced on Illumina HiSeq 2500 (2x100 bp) or NovaSeq (2x150 bp). The authors' pipeline ran thus. MIGEC was used to demultiplex reads and collapse the reads into UMI consensus sequences, and MiXCR was used for V(D)J alignment. Vaccine-responding clonotypes were identified with edgeR using replicate PBMC samples, with FDR below 0.01 and a log2 fold change above 5 up to day 15 being required. Each bulk clonotype was labeled CD4 or CD8 based on which sequenced repertoire, CD4 or CD8, contained the clonotype at higher abundance. TCRdb applied fastp at Q25 and MiXCR to the public reads, then kept only in-frame beta chains. Each CDR3 protein gets just one entry, which takes the most common genes and DNA from the rows behind it. The V and J calls come from TCRdb's annotation, not from the publication. This sample holds about 400,000 distinct CDR3 sequences; around 6.4% were observed only once. The leading ten clones occupy 15% of the sample.

Including cysteine and phenylalanine, the CDR3 has 14 amino acids. Just CDR3 DNA is preserved here, 42 bases in frame from base 1. CDR1 SNHLY and CDR2 FYNNEI are derived from the germline V gene. This clonotype was seen ten or more times. Its antigen remains unidentified. Base qualities were left out, and no much larger clone turns up one base away. The chain joins TRBV2 to TRBJ1-4; the D gene cannot be resolved reliably. The sample in question was PBMCs, obtained 5 days after the yellow fever booster vaccination. The origin of this receptor is a man aged 25-45 years who received the YFV17D yellow fever vaccine. The DNA sequence follows: TGTGCGTCAGGTGTTGGTGCGGCTAATGAAAAACTGTTTTTT. The encoded protein is CASGVGAANEKLFF.